The 27 T cell receptor beta chains below come from one sample, sequenced in a study of control samples from healthy donors and cancer patients (dated by TCRdb to 2018 to 2021). The library was obtained by the immunoSEQ multiplex PCR assay. The table comes from immuneACCESS by way of TCRdb, which keeps in-frame sequences with V and J called. Part of the clones is missing from these tables; in studies checked, under half for an unresolved V gene and the rest for unknown reasons. The sample yields just under 75,000 clones; roughly nine tenths were counted once. 4% of the sample lies in the top ten. Specimen: blood. The receptors come from a woman aged 50 to 60 in good health.

The V call is TRBV7-9, the J call TRBJ2-2; 7 bases agree with TRBD1. CDR1 SEHNR and CDR2 FQNEAQ come from the germline V gene (reference sequence). With V trimmed by 2 bases and J by 5 bases, 2 bases remained unmatched. The CDR3 length is 14 residues. For the CDR3, the DNA is TGTGCCAGCAGCTTACAGGGGGAGACCGGGGAGCTGTTTTTT. Protein: CASSLQGETGELFF. Full variable domain (rest looked up from reference TRBV7-9 and TRBJ2-2): DTGVSQNPRHKITKRGQNVTFRCDPISEHNRLYWYRQTLGQGPEFLTYFQNEAQLEKSRLLSDRFSAERPKGSFSTLEIQRTEQGDSAMYLCASSLQGETGELFFGEGSRLTVL.

The V call is TRBV5-1, the J call TRBJ2-5; TRBD1 is a possible D gene (6 bases). The V and J ends lost 0 bases and 3 bases respectively, with 15 bases between them. The CDR3 consists of 16 residues. Germline V lookup: CDR1 SGHRS, CDR2 YFSETQ. The CDR3 DNA reads as TGCGCCAGCAGCTTGGCCGGCAGGGGAAGGGAAGAGACCCAGTACTTC. Amino acid sequence: CASSLAGRGREETQYF.

The chain's CDR3 is CASSGQNNSPLHF. The CDR3 DNA follows: TGTGCCAGCAGTGGGCAGAATAATTCACCCCTCCACTTT. J is TRBJ1-6 and V is TRBV2, with D unclear. This CDR3 comprises 13 residues. Between the trimmed V and J ends, which lost 4 bases and 5 bases, there was a span of 6 bases. Germline lookup yields CDR1 SNHLY and CDR2 FYNNEI. Combining the CDR3 with reference TRBV2 and TRBJ1-6 gives the whole variable domain EPEVTQTPSHQVTQMGQEVILRCVPISNHLYFYWYRQILGQKVEFLVSFYNNEISEKSEIFDDQFSVERPDGSNFTLKIRSTKLEDSAMYFCASSGQNNSPLHFGNGTRLTVT.

The V call is TRBV5-4, the J call TRBJ2-7; 11 bases line up with TRBD2. The germline V gene has CDR1 SGHNT and CDR2 YYREEE (reference sequence). V dropped 2 bases and J dropped 6; count of bases not matched to a gene: 4. This CDR3 has 14 residues. Here the CDR3 reads CASSFKLAGAEQYF. In DNA, the CDR3 is TGTGCCAGCAGCTTTAAACTAGCGGGAGCCGAGCAGTACTTC.

This clone turned up a few times. CDR3 amino acids: CASSPGRDSDEKLFF. Written as DNA, the CDR3 is TGTGCCAGCAGTCCTGGAAGGGACAGCGATGAAAAACTGTTTTTT. The chain employs TRBV6-4 and TRBJ1-4; 7 bases match TRBD1. The CDR3 is made up of 15 amino acids. CDR1 is MRHNA, CDR2 SNTAGT, per germline. Trimming at V came to 5 bases and at J to 6 bases, leaving 9 bases not matched to a gene.

The gene calls are TRBV9 and TRBJ2-7; 13 bases match TRBD2. The CDR3 covers 17 residues. With 10 bases clipped from V and 4 bases from J, the junction kept 17 bases outside the gene matches. Per germline, CDR1 SGDLS and CDR2 YYNGEE. As DNA, the CDR3 is TGTGCCCCCAACGGACTAGCGGGAGAAAGGGAGCTTTACGAGCAGTACTTC. It codes for CAPNGLAGERELYEQYF.

V and J are TRBV9 and TRBJ2-1, with TRBD1 matching 7 bases. This CDR3 is 19 amino acids long. Germline V gene data show CDR1 as SGDLS and CDR2 as YYNGEE. V trimming: 4 bases; J trimming: 4 bases; junction bases outside the gene matches: 20. CDR3 sequence: CASSPRPFRSRDRYNEQFF. As DNA, the CDR3 is TGTGCCAGCAGCCCACGACCATTTCGGAGCCGGGACAGATACAATGAGCAGTTCTTC.

The chain employs TRBV18 and TRBJ2-2; weak D call: TRBD2 (6 bases). The CDR3 sequence is 17 residues long. Germline V gene sequence: CDR1 KGHSH, CDR2 LQKENI. Trimming shortened V by 3 bases and J by 7 bases, and 21 bases separated the two germline ends. The CDR3 DNA reads TGTGCCAGCTCACCGACGACCAGGATGGGGGGAAGCGGGGAGCTGTTTTTT. Translation gives CASSPTTRMGGSGELFF.

The chain is built from TRBV5-6 and TRBJ2-3; 7 positions match TRBD1. CDR1 and CDR2 from the germline V gene are SGHDT and YYEEEE. V was clipped by 4 bases and J by 4 bases; unmatched bases: 6. This CDR3 is built from 14 residues. The CDR3 bases are TGTGCCAGCAGCCGACAGGGTGCATCAGATACGCAGTATTTT. Its protein is CASSRQGASDTQYF.

CDR3 region: CASSQVMSGGYGYTF. The CDR3 DNA reads TGTGCCAGCAGCCAAGTTATGTCGGGGGGTTACGGCTACACCTTC. The chain has TRBV4-2 and TRBJ1-2; possible D gene TRBD1, 5 bases. This CDR3 contains 15 residues. CDR1 is LGHNA and CDR2 is YNFKEQ in the germline V gene. Trimming left V 1 base short and J 8 bases short, with 17 bases between.

V usage is TRBV19 and J usage is TRBJ1-1, with D maybe TRBD1 (5 bases). Trimming pared 8 bases from V and 5 bases from J, leaving 18 bases between. The CDR3 is 14 residues long. Germline assignment: CDR1 LNHDA and CDR2 SQIVND (reference sequence). DNA of the CDR3: TGTGCCAGTCAAGGGACTCTCAAGGGGACTGAAGCTTTCTTT. This sequence encodes CASQGTLKGTEAFF.

This chain links TRBV7-9 with TRBJ2-5, with 9 bases fitting TRBD2. Germline CDR1 SEHNR, CDR2 FQNEAQ (reference sequence). This CDR3 contains 19 residues. The ends lost 2 bases at V and 5 bases at J; junction bases unmatched: 18. The CDR3 here is CASSLYDYSGRPKGETQYF. The CDR3 DNA reads as TGTGCCAGCAGCTTATATGATTATAGCGGGAGACCCAAAGGGGAGACCCAGTACTTC.

The chain links TRBV6-5 to TRBJ1-4; D is unresolved. This CDR3 comprises 15 residues. The V and J ends lost 5 bases and 0 bases respectively, with 10 bases between them. The germline CDR1 and CDR2 sequences are MNHEY and SVGAGI. CDR3 nucleotide sequence: TGTGCCAGCAGTCCCGAAGTTGCAACTAATGAAAAACTGTTTTTT. As protein: CASSPEVATNEKLFF.

The genes are TRBV6-2 or TRBV6-3 and TRBJ2-7; 9 bases agree with TRBD1. From germline, CDR1 is MNHEY and CDR2 SVGEGT. The CDR3 covers 15 residues. The ends lost 5 bases at V and 3 bases at J; junction bases unmatched: 8. DNA for the CDR3: TGTGCCAGCAGTCAACAGACAGGGGGTCGCTACGAGCAGTACTTC. This encodes CASSQQTGGRYEQYF.

This clone was observed a single time. The rearrangement links TRBV5-1 to TRBJ2-5; D is undetermined. Trimming pared 0 bases from V and 1 base from J, leaving 7 bases between. The CDR3 totals 14 residues. The germline gives CDR1 SGHRS, CDR2 YFSETQ. This CDR3 is CASSLDPSQETQYF. The CDR3 region has the DNA TGCGCCAGCAGCTTGGATCCCAGCCAAGAGACCCAGTACTTC.

The V call is TRBV10-2, the J call TRBJ1-5, with D possibly TRBD1 on 5 matching bases. CDR3 length: 14 residues. V was shortened by 5 bases and J by 4 bases, with 12 bases between the two germline ends. Germline V gene lookup returns CDR1 WSHSY and CDR2 SAAADI. The CDR3 loop is CASSYSGKNQPQHF. The CDR3 DNA follows: TGCGCCAGCAGTTATTCAGGGAAAAATCAGCCCCAGCATTTT.

V usage is TRBV4-1 and J usage is TRBJ1-5; 7 nucleotides line up with TRBD1. The ends lost 0 bases at V and 1 base at J; junction bases unmatched: 6. The CDR3 length is 17 residues. Germline CDR1 and CDR2: MGHRA and YSYEKL. Here the CDR3 DNA reads TGCGCCAGCAGCCAAGAGGGACAGAGAAGAAGCAATCAGCCCCAGCATTTT. This translates into CASSQEGQRRSNQPQHF.

CDR3 region: CASSLRLAGVIEQFF. The CDR3 coding sequence is TGTGCCAGCAGCTTACGACTAGCGGGTGTAATTGAGCAGTTCTTC. V and J are TRBV13 and TRBJ2-1; 10 positions match TRBD2. The CDR3 totals 15 residues. The junction had 7 bases not matched to a gene; V was cut back by 2 bases and J by 9 bases. CDR1 is PRHDT and CDR2 is FYEKMQ in the germline V gene (reference sequence).

The V gene is TRBV28, the J gene TRBJ1-6, with D perhaps TRBD1 (5 bases). The V end lost 6 bases, the J end lost 10 bases, and 16 bases lay between the germline ends. The CDR3 is made up of 14 amino acids. Per germline, CDR1 MDHEN and CDR2 SYDVKM. CDR3 in DNA: TGTGCCAGCAGGCCGGGGGGAGGAAGATCACCCCTCCACTTT. Residues: CASRPGGGRSPLHF.

This sequence joins TRBV30 and TRBJ1-2; D is possibly TRBD1 (5 bases). CDR3 length equals 12 residues. Per germline, CDR1 GTSNPN and CDR2 SVGIG (reference sequence). Trimming removed 4 bases from V and 5 bases from J, with 11 bases in between. CDR3 sequence (DNA): TGTGCCTGGATGGGGACTGAATATGGCTACACCTTC. It encodes CAWMGTEYGYTF. The variable domain in full, with the rest retrieved from reference TRBV30 and TRBJ1-2, is SQTIHQWPATLVQPVGSPLSLECTVEGTSNPNLYWYRQAAGRGLQLLFYSVGIGQISSEVPQNLSASRPQDRQFILSSKKLLLSDSGFYLCAWMGTEYGYTFGSGTRLTVV.

The chain links TRBV5-4 to TRBJ1-4, with D uncertain. Germline CDR1 SGHNT, CDR2 YYREEE (reference sequence). The CDR3 totals 16 residues. Trimming shortened V by 2 bases and J by 2 bases, and 13 bases separated the two germline ends. The DNA of the CDR3 is TGTGCCAGCAGCTTTTCCGGTGGTGGGACTAATGAAAAACTGTTTTTT. Its translation: CASSFSGGGTNEKLFF.

The chain combines TRBV5-8 with TRBJ2-5, with 8 bases identical to TRBD2. Germline V gives CDR1 SGHTS, CDR2 YDEGEE. Losses at the gene ends were 3 bases for V and 5 bases for J; bases not matched to a gene: 0. There are 12 residues in the CDR3. This CDR3 is CASSSGGETQYF. The CDR3 bases are TGTGCCAGCAGCTCGGGGGGGGAGACCCAGTACTTC.

This chain joins TRBV2 and TRBJ1-6; D perhaps matches TRBD1 (6 bases). Between the trimmed V and J ends, which lost 5 bases and 6 bases, there was a span of 14 bases. The CDR3 length is 15 residues. Germline CDR1 is SNHLY and CDR2 is FYNNEI. CDR3: CASSYRAALNSPLHF. The CDR3 nucleotides read TGTGCCAGCAGTTACAGGGCTGCCCTTAATTCACCCCTCCACTTT.

Only a few counts were recorded for this clone. This chain joins TRBV18 and TRBJ2-1; maybe TRBD2 (6 bases). CDR1 is KGHSH, CDR2 LQKENI, per germline. Trimming removed 8 bases at V and 1 base at J, with 9 bases between. The length of the CDR3 is 13 residues. DNA of the CDR3: TGTGCCAGCCGGGGGTCGTCCTACAATGAGCAGTTCTTC. Protein product: CASRGSSYNEQFF.

The chain couples TRBV5-5 to TRBJ1-6; weak D call: TRBD1 (6 bases). The ends were cut back, 1 base at V and 10 bases at J, with 15 bases in the middle. Germline V lookup: CDR1 SGHKS, CDR2 YYEKEE (reference sequence). This CDR3 contains 15 residues. CDR3 DNA: TGTGCCAGCAGCTTGATATTTGACAGGAGCTCACCCCTCCACTTT. Protein product: CASSLIFDRSSPLHF.

The chain joins TRBV6-1 to TRBJ2-5; possibly TRBD2 for D (6 bases). Trimming shortened V by 3 bases and J by 7 bases, and 18 bases separated the two germline ends. This CDR3 is 15 amino acids long. Germline V gene lookup returns CDR1 MNHNS and CDR2 SASEGT. CDR3 sequence (DNA): TGTGCCAGCAGTGATTCGCCAGGGAGGTTGCGGACCCAGTACTTC. Residues: CASSDSPGRLRTQYF.

V gene TRBV2 combines with J gene TRBJ1-2; 8 bases are a match to TRBD1. Germline trimming cut 5 bases from V and 9 bases from J; bases unmatched to any gene: 5. Per the germline V gene, CDR1 is SNHLY and CDR2 is FYNNEI. This CDR3 is 12 amino acids long. Here the CDR3 DNA reads TGTGCCAGCAGTTTGGACAGGGAAAGCTACACCTTC. This gives the protein CASSLDRESYTF.